This entry is about one T cell receptor (beta chain). The PCR used 60 Vbeta and 13 Jbeta primers. The method was immunoSEQ multiplex PCR; TCRdb's version includes in-frame clones alone and lacks a portion of them. Here the sample spans 150,000 to 200,000 clones, 81% being singletons. This entry comes from a study of cytomegalovirus exposure and HLA in healthy donors. Germline-derived CDR1 and CDR2 are MNHNY and SVGAGI (reference sequence). The V gene lost 6 bases and the J gene lost 0 bases, with 12 bases spanning the gap. The CDR3 is 15 amino acids. Sequenced material: PBMCs. The genes are TRBV6-6 and TRBJ1-3; D uncertain. This receptor was identified in a man aged 50-60 years in good health and CMV-seropositive. The CDR3 here is CASSHLGASGNTIYF. DNA of the CDR3: TGTGCCAGCAGCCACTTGGGAGCCTCTGGAAACACCATATATTTT.